The clone carrying this TCR beta chain was recorded a few times. Antigen: not known. 5'-RACE, quantitative and with molecular barcodes, yielded the TCR beta libraries. TCRdb independently ran MiXCR on the 5' RACE reads; one entry per CDR3 protein. The table includes 450,000 to 550,000 distinct CDR3 sequences, approximately 5% detected once. The sample is drawn from a study of CD8 T cells in ankylosing spondylitis. Notes on the study in general: Earlier work had already found some motif variants in reactive arthritis synovial fluid and blood. With a CD8+ phenotype, disease-linked clones were relatively rare in peripheral blood. Fewer than ten highly homologous variants made up a TCR beta motif that seemed to typify ankylosing spondylitis blood. The authors reported significant enrichment of disease-linked clones in matched ankylosing spondylitis synovial fluid.

Germline loops: CDR1 DFQATT, CDR2 SNEGSKA (reference sequence). V was clipped by 6 bases and J by 3 bases, with 12 bases between them. The CDR3 runs to 13 residues. The source material was blood, either unsorted or a sorted T cell fraction (not recorded which). The TCR comes from a male donor with ankylosing spondylitis. V gene TRBV20-1 combines with J gene TRBJ2-1; D possibly matches TRBD1 or TRBD2 (6 bases each). The CDR3, as DNA: TGCAGTGCCCAGGGGACTTTCTACAATGAGCAGTTCTTC. Protein product: CSAQGTFYNEQFF.